This T cell receptor (beta chain) was identified in a study of yellow fever vaccine responses in identical twins. The CDR3 covers 17 residues. After removal of 0 bases from V and 1 base from J, the junction contained 9 bases not matched to a gene. CDR1 and CDR2 from the germline V gene are SGHRS and YFSETQ. TCRdb used MiXCR to reprocess the RT-PCR reads, holding one entry per CDR3 protein. Counted here are about 2,000 distinct CDR3 sequences, around 33% occurring once; the ten biggest clones make up 5.5% to 7.5%. Of note for this clonotype: Its antigen remains unknown.

Points from the study as a whole: Twins' T cell vaccine responses reportedly looked partly convergent, partly personalized.

This TCR derives from a woman aged 18 to 35 who received the yellow fever vaccine. The material was T cells from blood (PBMCs), unsorted or a sorted subset (not recorded which), obtained before or after yellow fever vaccination (not recorded which). The chain has TRBV5-1 and TRBJ2-5, with 7 bases identical to TRBD2. The chain's CDR3 is CASSLAPSGDPQETQYF. DNA for the CDR3: TGCGCCAGCAGCTTGGCTCCTAGCGGTGACCCCCAAGAGACCCAGTACTTC.